The TCR beta chain under discussion was sequenced for a study of cytotoxic CD8 clonotypes in ibrutinib-treated CLL. Study background: Overall, some 25 responses were partial and 2 complete; following median about 70 months, approximately 15 patients stayed remitted and about 12 progressed. Findings and limits, study-wide: Clonality at baseline surpassed age-matched healthy donors and tracked circulating CD8+ T-cell counts. Samples from sustained-remission and progressing patients were taken at different times.

This clone was seen a few times. Its antigen is unidentified. Unmatched junction bases numbered 6, after V lost 7 bases and J lost 1 base. Germline V gene sequence: CDR1 SNHLY, CDR2 FYNNEI. The CDR3 is 15 residues long. Sequencing was performed with immunoSEQ multiplex PCR; in TCRdb, only in-frame clones are kept and a portion is missing. Here the sample spans approximately 120,000 clones, approximately 58% being singletons. The sequence was collected from a human donor with chronic lymphocytic leukemia. This material consisted of PBMCs, taken after 24 months of ibrutinib treatment. The chain has TRBV2 and TRBJ1-5; 8 nucleotides align to TRBD1. CDR3 nucleotides: TGTGCCAGCATCCTTGGACAGGGCAGCAATCAGCCCCAGCATTTT. This sequence encodes CASILGQGSNQPQHF. Combining the CDR3 with reference TRBV2 and TRBJ1-5 gives the whole variable domain EPEVTQTPSHQVTQMGQEVILRCVPISNHLYFYWYRQILGQKVEFLVSFYNNEISEKSEIFDDQFSVERPDGSNFTLKIRSTKLEDSAMYFCASILGQGSNQPQHFGDGTRLSIL.